The 30 T cell receptor beta chains below come from one sample, sequenced in a study of CD8+ T cells in alopecia areata. Once RNA had been extracted, it was reverse transcribed into cDNA to act as the sequencing template. Sequencing used immunoSEQ multiplex PCR; TCRdb keeps in-frame clones, though not all of them. Of more than 85,000 clones listed, 40% to 45% were seen once; the top ten hold 0.79%. Material: CD4+ T cells sorted from blood. The receptors originated from a human donor with alopecia areata.

This clone showed up just a few times. The chain combines TRBV11-2 with TRBJ2-3; 7 bases agree with TRBD1. Per the germline V gene, CDR1 is SGHAT and CDR2 is FQNNGV. The CDR3 is 15 amino acids. Trimming at V came to 5 bases and at J to 3 bases, leaving 8 bases not matched to a gene. This CDR3 reads CASSQRTGQTDTQYF. CDR3 sequence (DNA): TGTGCCAGCAGCCAGAGGACAGGCCAGACAGATACGCAGTATTTT.

This clone was observed a few times. Other DNA sequences in the sample encode the same CDR3. The chain recombines TRBV2 with TRBJ1-5, with 10 bases that match TRBD1. CDR3 size: 14 residues. V was clipped by 4 bases and J by 5 bases; unmatched bases: 2. Germline V gene lookup returns CDR1 SNHLY and CDR2 FYNNEI. CDR3 in amino acids: CASSADRGYQPQHF. CDR3 nucleotide sequence: TGTGCCAGCAGTGCGGACAGGGGGTATCAGCCCCAGCATTTT.

The genes are TRBV30 and TRBJ2-1; tentative D call: TRBD2 (6 bases). The CDR3 runs to 11 residues. Germline V gives CDR1 GTSNPN, CDR2 SVGIG (reference sequence). V was shortened by 4 bases and J by 10 bases, with 11 bases between the two germline ends. The CDR3 bases are TGTGCCTGGACCCATCTAGCGGAGCAGTTCTTC. Its translation: CAWTHLAEQFF.

CDR3 DNA sequence: TGTGCCAGCAGCCAAGAATCCGCGACAGGGTCAACCCAGTACTTC. Its protein product is CASSQESATGSTQYF. This chain connects TRBV4-2 to TRBJ2-5; 7 nucleotides line up with TRBD1. After removal of 0 bases from V and 8 bases from J, the junction contained 9 bases not matched to a gene. Germline CDR1 is LGHNA and CDR2 is YNFKEQ. The CDR3 length is 15 residues.

This clone came up a few times. The gene calls are TRBV2 and TRBJ1-5; tentatively, D is TRBD1 (5 bases). Between the trimmed V and J ends, which lost 3 bases and 8 bases, there was a span of 8 bases. Per germline, CDR1 SNHLY and CDR2 FYNNEI. The CDR3 covers 12 residues. The CDR3 loop reads CASSDGGEPQHF. The CDR3 region has the DNA TGTGCCAGCAGTGATGGGGGGGAGCCCCAGCATTTT.

This clone was counted only a few times. The rearrangement joins TRBV29-1 to TRBJ2-5; TRBD2 agrees at 10 bases. Unmatched junction bases numbered 15, after V lost 6 bases and J lost 5 bases. The germline CDR1 and CDR2 sequences are SQVTM and ANQGSEA. The CDR3 loop spans 16 amino acids. This CDR3 is CSVTPLAGRLVETQYF. CDR3 sequence (DNA): TGCAGCGTGACTCCACTAGCGGGGCGCCTCGTGGAGACCCAGTACTTC.

The rearrangement uses TRBV4-1 and TRBJ2-4; D uncertain. Germline V gene lookup returns CDR1 MGHRA and CDR2 YSYEKL. Trimming took 0 bases from V and 7 from J, leaving 10 bases between them. The CDR3 is 14 residues long. CDR3 sequence reads: CASSQEPDINIQYF. DNA for the CDR3: TGCGCCAGCAGCCAAGAACCTGACATCAACATTCAGTACTTC.

The chain joins TRBV2 to TRBJ1-6; no clear D gene. V gave up 8 bases and J gave up 8 bases, with 13 bases separating them. This CDR3 has 13 residues. CDR1 SNHLY and CDR2 FYNNEI come from the germline V gene. In DNA form, the CDR3 reads TGTGCCAGCCGGTGGCAGAAGGATTCACCCCTCCACTTT. The encoded protein is CASRWQKDSPLHF.

The chain joins TRBV4-1 to TRBJ2-6, with a possible D match to TRBD2 (5 bases). Germline assignment: CDR1 MGHRA and CDR2 YSYEKL. CDR3 length: 16 amino acids. Trimming removed 2 bases at V and 0 bases at J, with 8 bases between. The CDR3 sequence is CASSQQTSSGANVLTF. The CDR3 region has the DNA TGCGCCAGCAGCCAACAAACTAGCTCTGGGGCCAACGTCCTGACTTTC.

The chain recombines TRBV29-1 with TRBJ2-7; 9 bases align to TRBD2. There are 14 residues in the CDR3. V trimming: 6 bases; J trimming: 0 bases; junction bases outside the gene matches: 6. Germline-derived CDR1 and CDR2 are SQVTM and ANQGSEA. The CDR3 DNA is TGCAGCGTGGCGGGACTAGCAAACTCCTACGAGCAGTACTTC. Translated, it gives CSVAGLANSYEQYF.

The chain couples TRBV28 to TRBJ2-1; D tentatively reads TRBD1 or TRBD2 (6 bases each). CDR3 length: 15 residues. CDR1 and CDR2 from the germline V gene are MDHEN and SYDVKM. The ends were cut back, 6 bases at V and 6 bases at J, with 18 bases in the middle. The CDR3 reads CASRGTRGSFNEQFF. DNA of the CDR3: TGTGCCAGCAGGGGGACACGGGGGTCGTTCAATGAGCAGTTCTTC.

Note on this clone: Mismatch with germline at one junction end may stem from a read error. The chain is built from TRBV30 and TRBJ2-7; 7 positions agree with TRBD1. The germline V gene encodes CDR1 GTSNPN and CDR2 SVGIG (reference sequence). The CDR3 extends over 12 amino acids. This CDR3 reads CAWSATGYGQYF. In DNA form, the CDR3 reads TGTGCCTGGAGTGCGACAGGGTACGGGCAGTACTTC.

The rearrangement joins TRBV5-4 to TRBJ2-3; D might be TRBD1 or TRBD2, each matching 5 bases. The CDR3 has 14 residues. Per germline, CDR1 SGHNT and CDR2 YYREEE (reference sequence). V was pared by 0 bases and J by 5 bases, with 10 bases between. CDR3 sequence: CASSLVRGEDTQYF. The CDR3 DNA reads TGTGCCAGCAGCTTGGTTAGGGGAGAAGATACGCAGTATTTT.

The chain joins TRBV29-1 to TRBJ2-7; TRBD1 matches at 9 bases. The CDR3 runs 12 residues. J gave up 6 bases and V 6 bases, and 6 bases lay outside the gene matches. Germline lookup yields CDR1 SQVTM and CDR2 ANQGSEA. The CDR3 here is CSVIQGAGEQYF. CDR3 DNA sequence: TGCAGCGTGATACAGGGGGCGGGCGAGCAGTACTTC.

Comments on this clone: A read error is likely, as this CDR3 ends without the conserved phenylalanine or tryptophan. Because the CDR3's place on the DNA is in doubt, the DNA is left out and the CDR3 is given as listed by TCRdb. CDR3: CASKDRQGGLGL. The chain has TRBV28 and TRBJ2-7; the table assigns TRBD2, which was not confirmed against the DNA. The CDR3 adds up to 12 amino acids, both ends counted. CDR1 and CDR2 (germline): MDHEN, SYDVKM.

This clone has just a few counts. The chain employs TRBV5-6 and TRBJ2-7; 10 bases line up with TRBD1. CDR1 and CDR2 from the germline V gene are SGHDT and YYEEEE. V trimming: 3 bases; J trimming: 3 bases; junction bases outside the gene matches: 3. CDR3 length equals 14 residues. The CDR3 sequence: CASSYGQGVYEQYF. For the CDR3, the DNA is TGTGCCAGCAGCTACGGACAGGGGGTCTACGAGCAGTACTTC.

This clone has just a few counts. V and J are TRBV30 and TRBJ2-5; a possible D gene is TRBD2 (6 bases). V was trimmed by 5 bases and J by 2 bases, leaving 12 bases between them. CDR1 is GTSNPN and CDR2 is SVGIG in the germline V gene (reference sequence). This CDR3 is built from 13 residues. The CDR3 is CAWCLAGQETQYF. The CDR3 DNA follows: TGTGCCTGGTGCCTCGCGGGACAAGAGACCCAGTACTTC.

This chain joins TRBV29-1 and TRBJ2-7; 10 nucleotides agree with TRBD2. Losses at the gene ends were 2 bases for V and 7 bases for J; bases not matched to a gene: 11. Germline V gene sequence: CDR1 SQVTM, CDR2 ANQGSEA. This CDR3 contains 15 residues. The CDR3 reads CSVEKLSGGVLEQYF. The CDR3 coding sequence is TGCAGCGTTGAAAAGCTGAGCGGGGGGGTACTGGAGCAGTACTTC.

The DNA for the CDR3 is TGCAGCGTTGAGGGACCGACAGGGCAAGAGACCCAGTACTTC. Encoded protein: CSVEGPTGQETQYF. The chain joins TRBV29-1 to TRBJ2-5; 7 bases match TRBD1. Germline lookup yields CDR1 SQVTM and CDR2 ANQGSEA. The CDR3 is 14 residues long. Trimming cost V 3 bases and J 2 bases; bases outside gene matches: 6.

This clone was seen more than once but under ten times. The rearrangement joins TRBV4-2 to TRBJ2-7; D remains unclear. V shed 0 bases and J shed 4 bases, with 10 bases lying between them. Germline CDR1 and CDR2: LGHNA and YNFKEQ. The CDR3 has 14 amino acids. The CDR3 is CASSQDQKVYEQYF. The DNA of the CDR3 is TGTGCCAGCAGCCAAGATCAGAAAGTGTACGAGCAGTACTTC.

The rearrangement uses TRBV11-2 and TRBJ2-1, with 8 bases matching TRBD1. Losses at the gene ends were 1 base for V and 9 bases for J; bases not matched to a gene: 8. The CDR3 consists of 15 residues. Germline V gene lookup returns CDR1 SGHAT and CDR2 FQNNGV. In DNA, the CDR3 is TGTGCCAGCAGCTTAGGTTCAGGGGGCGGCGGTGAGCAGTTCTTC. This codes for CASSLGSGGGGEQFF.

This chain joins TRBV2 and TRBJ2-1, with D perhaps TRBD1 (5 bases). Per germline, CDR1 SNHLY and CDR2 FYNNEI. This CDR3 has 14 residues. V was trimmed by 7 bases and J by 7 bases, leaving 17 bases between them. CDR3 sequence reads: CASTKGVLRNEQFF. CDR3 DNA: TGTGCCAGCACCAAAGGGGTTTTACGGAATGAGCAGTTCTTC. The complete variable domain, with remaining parts taken from reference TRBV2 and TRBJ2-1, reads EPEVTQTPSHQVTQMGQEVILRCVPISNHLYFYWYRQILGQKVEFLVSFYNNEISEKSEIFDDQFSVERPDGSNFTLKIRSTKLEDSAMYFCASTKGVLRNEQFFGPGTRLTVL.

The V call is TRBV6-6, the J call TRBJ1-3, with TRBD1 as a possible D gene (5 bases). This CDR3 spans 15 amino acids. Trimming pared 5 bases from V and 4 bases from J, leaving 15 bases between. Germline CDR1 and CDR2: MNHNY and SVGAGI (reference sequence). The CDR3 DNA is TGTGCCAGCAGTCTCGACAGAACCGGAGGAAACACCATATATTTT. Its protein product is CASSLDRTGGNTIYF.

The V and J genes are TRBV29-1 and TRBJ2-2, with 11 bases that match TRBD2. Germline CDR1 reads SQVTM; CDR2 reads ANQGSEA. The ends lost 6 bases at V and 7 bases at J; junction bases unmatched: 10. CDR3 size: 15 residues. DNA of the CDR3: TGCAGCGTGTCACTAGCGGGGGATGGCGGCGGGGAGCTGTTTTTT. Encoded protein: CSVSLAGDGGGELFF.

V and J are TRBV9 and TRBJ1-1; D is ambiguous. This CDR3 has 16 residues. Germline loops: CDR1 SGDLS, CDR2 YYNGEE. The V end lost 4 bases, the J end lost 1 base, and 17 bases lay between the germline ends. The CDR3 region is CASSPRSSRGNTEAFF. DNA of the CDR3: TGTGCCAGCAGCCCACGGAGTTCCAGAGGGAACACTGAAGCTTTCTTT.

This clone was recorded many times. CDR3 residues: CASSFGSSYNSPLHF. The CDR3 DNA is TGTGCCAGCAGTTTCGGGAGCTCCTATAATTCACCCCTCCACTTT. The chain has TRBV28 and TRBJ1-6; D is undetermined. Trimming cost V 3 bases and J 0 bases, with 6 bases left between them. The V gene's germline CDR1 is MDHEN and CDR2 SYDVKM. CDR3 length: 15 residues.

This clone came up a few times. The rearrangement joins TRBV23-1 to TRBJ1-1; a possible D gene is TRBD1 (5 bases). TRBV23-1 is an open reading frame, and its role is uncertain. The CDR3 has 10 amino acids. Trimming stripped 8 bases from V and 11 bases from J, with 12 bases between. CDR3 protein: CASVRGSAFF. The CDR3, as DNA: TGCGCCAGCGTTAGGGGTAGCGCTTTCTTT.

This chain uses TRBV7-2 with TRBJ2-5; 7 bases map to TRBD2. Germline assignment: CDR1 SGHTA and CDR2 FQGNSA. V lost 1 base, J lost 5 bases, and 4 bases stayed unmatched. This CDR3 is 14 amino acids long. For the CDR3, the DNA is TGTGCCAGCAGCTTAGGCGGCGGGAGTGAGACCCAGTACTTC. This sequence encodes CASSLGGGSETQYF.

This clone was counted only a few times. This rearrangement joins TRBV5-1 to TRBJ2-3; D is undetermined. Trimming took off 0 bases at V and 0 bases at J, with 5 bases between the two ends. The CDR3 sequence is 14 residues long. The germline gives CDR1 SGHRS, CDR2 YFSETQ. The CDR3 DNA is TGCGCCAGCAGCTTGGATACAAGCACAGATACGCAGTATTTT. Translating it yields CASSLDTSTDTQYF. The variable domain in full, completed from reference TRBV5-1 and TRBJ2-3, reads KAGVTQTPRYLIKTRGQQVTLSCSPISGHRSVSWYQQTPGQGLQFLFEYFSETQRNKGNFPGRFSGRQFSNSRSEMNVSTLELGDSALYLCASSLDTSTDTQYFGPGTRLTVL.

This chain links TRBV29-1 with TRBJ2-3, with TRBD1 as a possible D gene (7 bases). The germline V and J ends were trimmed by 7 bases and 0 bases, with 11 bases remaining between them. Germline CDR1 and CDR2: SQVTM and ANQGSEA. CDR3 length: 13 residues. CDR3 sequence: CSGRDRSTDTQYF. CDR3 DNA: TGCAGCGGGCGGGACAGAAGCACAGATACGCAGTATTTT.